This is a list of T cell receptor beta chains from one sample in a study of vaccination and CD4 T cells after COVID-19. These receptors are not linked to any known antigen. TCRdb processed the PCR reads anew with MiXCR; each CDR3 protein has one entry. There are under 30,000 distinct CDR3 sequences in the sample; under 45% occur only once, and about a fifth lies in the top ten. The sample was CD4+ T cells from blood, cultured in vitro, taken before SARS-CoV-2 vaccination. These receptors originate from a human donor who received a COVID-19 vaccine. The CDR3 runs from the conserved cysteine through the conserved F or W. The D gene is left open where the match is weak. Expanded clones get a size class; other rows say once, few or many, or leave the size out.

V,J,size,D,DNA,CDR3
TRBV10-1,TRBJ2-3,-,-,TGCGCCAGCAGGCCCGGCTTGGACACAGATACGCAGTATTTT,CASRPGLDTDTQYF
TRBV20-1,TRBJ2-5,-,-,TGCAGTGCTCCAGACAAGGGGGGAGAGACCCAGTACTTC,CSAPDKGGETQYF
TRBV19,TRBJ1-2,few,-,TGTGCCAGTAGTATAGGTAGCACAACGAGGGGCTACACCTTC,CASSIGSTTRGYTF
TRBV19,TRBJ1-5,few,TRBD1,TGTGCCAGTAGTTTCTTAATGGACAGGGGGGAAAGTCAGCCCCAGCATTTT,CASSFLMDRGESQPQHF
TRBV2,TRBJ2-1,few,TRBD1,TGTGCCAGCAGCCGACAGGGGTCGTACAATGAGCAGTTCTTC,CASSRQGSYNEQFF
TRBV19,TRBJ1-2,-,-,TGTGCCAGTAGTCCAGGACCATCCTATGGCTACACCTTC,CASSPGPSYGYTF
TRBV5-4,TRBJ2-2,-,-,TGTGCCAGCAGCCCCGAGGACCGGTTCGGGGAGCTGTTTTTT,CASSPEDRFGELFF
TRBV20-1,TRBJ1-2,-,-,TGCAGTGCTAGAGAGGCAGGGAAGCATGGCTACACCTTC,CSAREAGKHGYTF
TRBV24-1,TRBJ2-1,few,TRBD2,TGTGCCACCAGCGGGTACGGAGCGGGGGCCTCCTACAATGAGCAGTTCTTC,CATSGYGAGASYNEQFF
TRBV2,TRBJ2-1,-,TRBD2,TGTGCCAGCAGTGAGCAGCGGGGACCTTACAATGAGCAGTTCTTC,CASSEQRGPYNEQFF
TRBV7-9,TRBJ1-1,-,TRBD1,TGTGCCAGCAGCTTAGCAGGGACAGGCATGAACACTGAAGCTTTCTTT,CASSLAGTGMNTEAFF
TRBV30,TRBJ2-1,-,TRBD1,TGTGCCTGGGGTCAGGGGGTTCATACCAATGAGCAGTTCTTC,CAWGQGVHTNEQFF
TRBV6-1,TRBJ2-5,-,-,TGTGCCAGCAGTGATAGCGGCCTCGGGACCCAGTACTTC,CASSDSGLGTQYF
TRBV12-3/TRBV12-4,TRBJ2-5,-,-,TGTGCCAGCGGCCGAGAGACCCAGTACTTC,CASGRETQYF
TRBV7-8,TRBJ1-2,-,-,TGTGCCAGCAGCTTAGCTGCGGGGATTAACTATGGCTACACCTTC,CASSLAAGINYGYTF
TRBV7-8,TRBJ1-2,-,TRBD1,TGTGCCAGCAGCTTAGCAGATAGGGACAGCTTGTATGGCTACACCTTC,CASSLADRDSLYGYTF
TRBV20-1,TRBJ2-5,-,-,TGCAGTGTCGGATTGCGGGAAGAGATCCAGTACTTC,CSVGLREEIQYF
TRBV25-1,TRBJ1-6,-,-,TGTGCCAGCCCCCAAGGGGCACCAGGAGTTGACTCCTATAATTCACCCCTCCACTTT,CASPQGAPGVDSYNSPLHF
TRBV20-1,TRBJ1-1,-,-,TGCAGTGCTAGAGATTGGGGCAAGGAGACCTCTGAAGCTTTCTTT,CSARDWGKETSEAFF
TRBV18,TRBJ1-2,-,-,TGTGCCAGCTCTCCGATTCGGGACACACGAAACTATGGCTACACCTTC,CASSPIRDTRNYGYTF
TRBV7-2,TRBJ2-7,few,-,TGTGCCAGCAGCTTAGGGGCTACAAGGGGTGGGTACGAGCAGTACTTC,CASSLGATRGGYEQYF
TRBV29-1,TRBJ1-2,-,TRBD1,TGCAGCGGTGGACAGGGGGCAATTGGCTACACCTTC,CSGGQGAIGYTF
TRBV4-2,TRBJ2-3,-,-,TGTGCCAGCAGCCAAGGGACCCAGGGCTGCACCACAGATACGCAGTATTTT,CASSQGTQGCTTDTQYF
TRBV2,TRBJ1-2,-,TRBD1,TGTGCCAGCAGTCGACAGGGTGGTGGCTACACCTTC,CASSRQGGGYTF
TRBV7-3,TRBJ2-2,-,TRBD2,TGTGCCCGCAGCGGGGGGAGGAACACCGGGGAGCTGTTTTTT,CARSGGRNTGELFF
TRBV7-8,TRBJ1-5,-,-,TGTGCCAGCAGCTTAGAGGGCAGGGGAAGGGTTGGGCCCCAGCATTTT,CASSLEGRGRVGPQHF
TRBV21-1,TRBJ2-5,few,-,TGTGCCAGCAGCCTACCGGGACTAGCGGGGGGACTGGGAGAGACCCAGTACTTC,CASSLPGLAGGLGETQYF
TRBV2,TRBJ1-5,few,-,TGTGCCAGCAGCGTTGGGGGGGGGTATGGCAATCAGCCCCAGCATTTT,CASSVGGGYGNQPQHF
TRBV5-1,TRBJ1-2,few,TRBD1,TGCGCCAGCAGCTCCCAGACAGGGTCGAACTATGGCTACACCTTC,CASSSQTGSNYGYTF
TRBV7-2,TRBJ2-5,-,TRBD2,TGTGCCAGCAGCCGGGCTGGGGGGGAAAAGACCCAGTACTTC,CASSRAGGEKTQYF
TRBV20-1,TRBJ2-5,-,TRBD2,TGCAGTGCTAGACCACTTAAGAAAAGCGGGGCTGTAGAGACCCAGTACTTC,CSARPLKKSGAVETQYF
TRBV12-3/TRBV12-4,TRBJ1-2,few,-,TGTGCCAGCAGTCTAGGGATCTATGGCTACACCTTC,CASSLGIYGYTF
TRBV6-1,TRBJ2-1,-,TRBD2,TGTGCCAGCCGGGCTAGCGGGTTTAACTACAATGAGCAGTTCTTC,CASRASGFNYNEQFF
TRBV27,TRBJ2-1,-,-,TGTGCCAGCAGTTTATTGACCAACAATGAGCAGTTCTTC,CASSLLTNNEQFF
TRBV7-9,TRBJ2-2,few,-,TGTGCCAGCAGCTTATCTCTGAACACCGGGGAGCTGTTTTTT,CASSLSLNTGELFF
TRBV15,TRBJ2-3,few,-,TGTGCCACCAGCAGAGATGTGTACACTGATTCTAGCACAGATACGCAGTATTTT,CATSRDVYTDSSTDTQYF
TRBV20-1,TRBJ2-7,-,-,TGCAGTGCTAGAGATGCGACGGGTCGCCGCGAGCAGTACTTC,CSARDATGRREQYF
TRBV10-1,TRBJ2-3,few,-,TGCGCCAGCAGCTTGGACAGAACCACAGATACGCAGTATTTT,CASSLDRTTDTQYF
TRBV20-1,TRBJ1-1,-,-,TGCAGTGCTAGTGATCGGACTAGGGCCTTGCTCATGAACACTGAAGCTTTCTTT,CSASDRTRALLMNTEAFF
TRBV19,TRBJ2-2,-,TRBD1,TGTGCCAGTAGTATGGACAGGGGACTTAACACCGGGGAGCTGTTTTTT,CASSMDRGLNTGELFF
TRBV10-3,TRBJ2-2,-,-,TGTGCCATCCAGTCGAGGGTAGCCACCGGGGAGCTGTTTTTT,CAIQSRVATGELFF
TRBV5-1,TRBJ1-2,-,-,TGCGCCAGCAGTCTTGGGGGAGTCGACCCGGGCTACACCTTC,CASSLGGVDPGYTF
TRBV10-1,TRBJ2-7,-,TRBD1,TGCGCCAGCAGTGATAGGACAGGGGAGAGATACGAGCAGTACTTC,CASSDRTGERYEQYF
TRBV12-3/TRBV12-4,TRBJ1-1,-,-,TGTGCCAGCAGTTTATCGTCGGCAAGGTCTGAAGCTTTCTTT,CASSLSSARSEAFF
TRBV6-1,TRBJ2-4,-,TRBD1,TGTGCCAGCAGTCGTGACAGGGGGAGGGAGAACATTCAGTACTTC,CASSRDRGRENIQYF
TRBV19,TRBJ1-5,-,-,TGTGCCAGTAGTTCTGGGGGGGCGGAGCAGCCCCAGCATTTT,CASSSGGAEQPQHF
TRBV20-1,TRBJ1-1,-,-,TGCAGTGTCGGGGAAAGGAACACTGAAGCTTTCTTT,CSVGERNTEAFF
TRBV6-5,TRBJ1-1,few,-,TGTGCCAGCAGTTACTCGCGGATGAACACTGAAGCTTTCTTT,CASSYSRMNTEAFF
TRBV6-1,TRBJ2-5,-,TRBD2,TGTGCCAGCGGACGAGAGCGGGGGGCCCAAGAGACCCAGTACTTC,CASGRERGAQETQYF
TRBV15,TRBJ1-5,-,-,TGTGCCACCAGGCCCAAGAGGGACCGAAGCAATCAGCCCCAGCATTTT,CATRPKRDRSNQPQHF
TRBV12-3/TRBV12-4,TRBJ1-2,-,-,TGTGCCAGCAGTTTCCAAAGACTTCCCCACTATGGCTACACCTTC,CASSFQRLPHYGYTF
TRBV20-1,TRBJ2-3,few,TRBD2,TGCAGTCTCAGGACTAGCGGCACAGATACGCAGTATTTT,CSLRTSGTDTQYF
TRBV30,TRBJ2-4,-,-,TGTGCCTGGAGTCAAGCGCTAGCCAAAAACATTCAGTACTTC,CAWSQALAKNIQYF
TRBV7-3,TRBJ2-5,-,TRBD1,TGTGCCAGCAGCCGGACAGGCGCCCAAGAGACCCAGTACTTC,CASSRTGAQETQYF
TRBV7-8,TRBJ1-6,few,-,TGTGCCAGCAGCCCAAGCAGGGAACTGTTCCGTTCACCCCTCCACTTT,CASSPSRELFRSPLHF
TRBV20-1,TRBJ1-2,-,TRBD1,TGCAGTGCTTTAGACAGGGTTGGTGGCTACACCTTC,CSALDRVGGYTF
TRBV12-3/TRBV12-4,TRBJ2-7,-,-,TGTGCCAGCAGTAAGGGGGGGACTACCTACGAGCAGTACTTC,CASSKGGTTYEQYF